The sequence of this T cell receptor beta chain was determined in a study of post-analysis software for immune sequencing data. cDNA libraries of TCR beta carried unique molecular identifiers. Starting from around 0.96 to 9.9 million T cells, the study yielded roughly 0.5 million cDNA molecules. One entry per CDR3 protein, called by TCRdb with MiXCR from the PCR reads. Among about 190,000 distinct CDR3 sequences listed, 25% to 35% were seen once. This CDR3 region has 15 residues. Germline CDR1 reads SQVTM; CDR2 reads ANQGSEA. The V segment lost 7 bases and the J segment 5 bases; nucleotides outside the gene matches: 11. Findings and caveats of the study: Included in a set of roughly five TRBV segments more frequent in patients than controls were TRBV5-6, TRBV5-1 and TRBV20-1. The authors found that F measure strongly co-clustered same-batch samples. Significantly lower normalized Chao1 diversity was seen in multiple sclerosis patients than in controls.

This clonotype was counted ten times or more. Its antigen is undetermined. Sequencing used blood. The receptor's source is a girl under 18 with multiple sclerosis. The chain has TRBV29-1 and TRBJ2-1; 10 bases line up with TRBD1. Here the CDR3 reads CSGLGAGTGDNEQFF. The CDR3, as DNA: TGCAGCGGATTGGGGGCCGGGACAGGGGACAATGAGCAGTTCTTC.